This T cell receptor (beta chain) comes out of a study of cytomegalovirus exposure and HLA in healthy donors. Findings and limits, study-wide: Indistinguishability led to the exclusion of some V segments, TRBV6-2 and TRBV6-3 included.

Amplification used 60 Vbeta primers and 13 Jbeta primers. Libraries were prepared by immunoSEQ multiplex PCR; TCRdb keeps only in-frame clonotypes and omits some of them. The table shows about 54,000 clones, with under 90% occurring only once. A remark on this clone: The antigen is unknown. At one end the junction does not follow the germline gene, possibly because of a read error.

Germline CDR1 is SQVTM and CDR2 is ANQGSEA. The CDR3 contains 13 residues. The sample consisted of PBMCs. The genes are TRBV29-1 and TRBJ2-6, with D possibly TRBD1 on 5 matching bases. The receptor's source is a woman between 18 and 29 years old in good health and CMV-seronegative. The CDR3 protein is CSVTSSGANGLTF. For the CDR3, the DNA is TGCAGCGTCACCAGCTCTGGGGCCAACGGCCTGACTTTC.